The 9 T cell receptor beta chains in this list originate from one sample, sequenced in a study of blood T cell repertoires in COVID-19. Profiling relied on immunoSEQ multiplex PCR, and the TCRdb table lists in-frame clones only, not all of them. Of 150,000 to 200,000 clones detected, around 84% appear once; the ten largest clones hold approximately 15%. Material: peripheral blood. The receptors shown here come from a man between 25 and 39 years old with active or convalescent COVID-19.

Comments on this clone: One end of the junction is discordant with germline, which a read error may explain. The chain joins TRBV7-6 to TRBJ2-7, with TRBD2 matching over 7 bases. Germline lookup yields CDR1 SGHVS and CDR2 FNYEAQ. CDR3 length: 15 amino acids. Here the CDR3 reads CASSVAGTVLYEQYF. DNA for the CDR3: TGTGCCAGCAGCGTAGCGGGCACGGTCCTCTACGAGCAGTACTTC.

The chain employs TRBV5-6 and TRBJ1-1; a weak D match, TRBD1 (5 bases). This CDR3 spans 14 amino acids. V dropped 4 bases and J dropped 3 bases, with 13 bases sitting between them. Looked up from germline, CDR1 is SGHDT and CDR2 is YYEEEE. The CDR3 DNA follows: TGTGCCAGCAGCCGCGGGGGGTCGTACACTGAAGCTTTCTTT. This codes for CASSRGGSYTEAFF.

The chain is built from TRBV28 and TRBJ1-3; perhaps TRBD1 as D (5 bases). Between the trimmed V and J ends, which lost 2 bases and 0 bases, there was a span of 5 bases. CDR3 length: 14 amino acids. Germline assignment: CDR1 MDHEN and CDR2 SYDVKM. This CDR3 is CASSLRGSGNTIYF. The CDR3 bases are TGTGCCAGCAGTTTAAGGGGCTCTGGAAACACCATATATTTT.

This clone was seen a single time. This chain joins TRBV9 and TRBJ2-2; 13 nucleotides line up with TRBD2. Germline V gene data show CDR1 as SGDLS and CDR2 as YYNGEE. Losses at the gene ends were 1 base for V and 4 bases for J; bases not matched to a gene: 4. The length of the CDR3 is 17 residues. In DNA, the CDR3 is TGTGCCAGCAGCGTAACTAGCGGGGGGGCGAGCACCGGGGAGCTGTTTTTT. Its translation is CASSVTSGGASTGELFF.

The chain links TRBV10-3 to TRBJ2-3, with 9 nucleotides matching TRBD2. Looked up from germline, CDR1 is ENHRY and CDR2 is SYGVKD. V lost 11 bases, J lost 4 bases, and 10 bases stayed unmatched. The CDR3 consists of 14 residues. The CDR3 here is CAVRRGGDSDTQYF. For the CDR3, the DNA is TGTGCCGTCCGGCGGGGGGGCGATTCAGATACGCAGTATTTT.

The chain combines TRBV21-1 with TRBJ2-7; no DNA check was done on the table's D call, TRBD2. TRBV21-1 is tagged as a pseudogene. CDR3 length equals 19 residues. CDR3 in DNA: TGTGCCAGCAGCAAAGCCCCCGGTACGGGAGCAGGGTCGGGCTACGAGCAGTACTTC. Translation: CASSKAPGTGAGSGYEQYF.

The rearrangement uses TRBV7-8 and TRBJ1-5, with TRBD1 matching 7 bases. CDR3 length: 14 amino acids. Germline CDR1 SGHVS, CDR2 FQNEAQ. Trimming removed 5 bases from V and 4 bases from J; junction bases left unmatched: 5. The CDR3 region has the DNA TGTGCCAGCAGCGAGGGGGCGGGGAATCAGCCCCAGCATTTT. Its translation is CASSEGAGNQPQHF.

The genes are TRBV7-2 and TRBJ2-6, with D possibly TRBD2 on 5 matching bases. CDR1 and CDR2 (germline): SGHTA, FQGNSA. Deletions cut 3 bases from V and 0 bases from J, with 15 bases between. The CDR3 is 18 amino acids. The CDR3 protein is CASSFRRGSSSGANVLTF. DNA of the CDR3: TGTGCCAGCAGCTTCCGCCGGGGATCTAGCTCTGGGGCCAACGTCCTGACTTTC.

This clone was seen many times. The CDR3: CASSREENYGYTF. DNA for the CDR3: TGTGCCAGCAGCAGGGAGGAGAACTATGGCTACACCTTC. The gene calls are TRBV2 and TRBJ1-2, with D tentatively TRBD1 (5 bases). The length of the CDR3 is 13 residues. Germline assignment: CDR1 SNHLY and CDR2 FYNNEI. Trimming removed 6 bases at V and 2 bases at J, with 10 bases between.